Sequencing of this TCR beta chain was carried out in a study of T-cell memory formation after mild COVID-19. Findings of the study overall: There were some responding clones in pre-infection memory, which suggested that cross-reactive memory had joined. Mostly located in CM and EM were contracting CD4+ clones, with contracting CD8+ clones located in EMRA. The authors did not confirm SARS-CoV-2 specificity of second-wave clones peaking day 37.

The V segment lost 4 bases and the J segment 2 bases; nucleotides outside the gene matches: 8. CDR1 is MNHNS and CDR2 is SASEGT in the germline V gene. The CDR3 has 15 amino acids. The table lists this clonotype with a few counts. What it binds is not known. 5'RACE primed at constant segments yielded TCR alpha and TCR beta cDNA libraries bearing sample barcodes and UMIs. MiXCR, run by TCRdb on the 5' RACE reads, gives a single entry per CDR3 protein. The sample has roughly 410,000 distinct CDR3 sequences; approximately 24% are singletons. This chain connects TRBV6-1 to TRBJ2-7; 7 bases are a match to TRBD2. The receptor comes from an adult woman who had mild COVID-19 (a few samples of this study predate the infection). Cell type and time point are not known. Specimen: PBMCs or a T cell subset sorted from them (not recorded which). The CDR3 region has the DNA TGTGCCAGCAGTGTCCGGGGGGACGGTGCCTACGAGCAGTACTTC. Translated: CASSVRGDGAYEQYF.